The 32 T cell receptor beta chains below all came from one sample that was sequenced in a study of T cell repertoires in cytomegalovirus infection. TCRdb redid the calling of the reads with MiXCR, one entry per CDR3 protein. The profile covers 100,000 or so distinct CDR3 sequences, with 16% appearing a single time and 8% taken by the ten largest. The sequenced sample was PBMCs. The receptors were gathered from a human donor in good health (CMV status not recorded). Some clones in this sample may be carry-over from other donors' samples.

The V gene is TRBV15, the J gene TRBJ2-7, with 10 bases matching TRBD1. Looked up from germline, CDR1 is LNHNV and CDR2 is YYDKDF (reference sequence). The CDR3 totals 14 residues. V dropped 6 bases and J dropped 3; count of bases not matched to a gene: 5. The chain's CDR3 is CATSPRTGGYEQYF. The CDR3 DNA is TGTGCCACCAGTCCGAGGACAGGGGGCTACGAGCAGTACTTC.

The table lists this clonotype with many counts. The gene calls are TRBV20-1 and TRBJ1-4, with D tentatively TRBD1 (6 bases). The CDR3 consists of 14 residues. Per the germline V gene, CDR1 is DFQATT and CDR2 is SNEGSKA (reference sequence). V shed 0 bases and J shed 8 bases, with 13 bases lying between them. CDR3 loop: CSARDYGGGEKLFF. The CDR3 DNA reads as TGCAGTGCTAGAGATTATGGGGGGGGCGAAAAACTGTTTTTT.

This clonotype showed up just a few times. The CDR3 nucleotides read TGTGCCAGCAGCGGGGGGGGCAGGGCCCTAGAGACCCAGTACTTC. This codes for CASSGGGRALETQYF. The rearrangement links TRBV28 to TRBJ2-5, with 8 bases lining up with TRBD2. The CDR3 is made up of 15 amino acids. Germline V gene sequence: CDR1 MDHEN, CDR2 SYDVKM. V lost 6 bases, J lost 4 bases, and 10 bases stayed unmatched.

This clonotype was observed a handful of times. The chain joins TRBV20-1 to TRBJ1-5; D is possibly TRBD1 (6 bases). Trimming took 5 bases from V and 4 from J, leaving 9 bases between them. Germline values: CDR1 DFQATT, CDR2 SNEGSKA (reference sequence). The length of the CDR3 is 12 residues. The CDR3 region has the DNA TGCAGTGCTGGGGGACAAAATCAGCCCCAGCATTTT. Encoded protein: CSAGGQNQPQHF.

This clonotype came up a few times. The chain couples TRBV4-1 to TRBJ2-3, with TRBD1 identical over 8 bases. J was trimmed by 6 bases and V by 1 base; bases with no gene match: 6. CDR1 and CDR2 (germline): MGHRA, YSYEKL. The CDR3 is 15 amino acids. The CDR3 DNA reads TGCGCCAGCAGCCAAGCCAGGGGGCTCTCTGATACGCAGTATTTT. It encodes CASSQARGLSDTQYF.

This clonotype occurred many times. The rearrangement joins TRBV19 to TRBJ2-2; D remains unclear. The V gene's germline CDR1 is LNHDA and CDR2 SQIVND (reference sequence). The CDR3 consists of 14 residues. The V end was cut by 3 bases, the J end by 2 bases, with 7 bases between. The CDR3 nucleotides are TGTGCCAGTAGTATGAGGCACAACACCGGGGAGCTGTTTTTT. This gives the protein CASSMRHNTGELFF.

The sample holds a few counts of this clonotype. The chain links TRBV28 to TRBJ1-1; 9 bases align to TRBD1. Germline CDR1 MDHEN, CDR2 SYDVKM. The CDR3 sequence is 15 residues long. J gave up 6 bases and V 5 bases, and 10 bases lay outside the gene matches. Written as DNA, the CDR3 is TGTGCCAGCAGTCCCCCGGGACAGGGAAGGGCTGAAGCTTTCTTT. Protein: CASSPPGQGRAEAFF.

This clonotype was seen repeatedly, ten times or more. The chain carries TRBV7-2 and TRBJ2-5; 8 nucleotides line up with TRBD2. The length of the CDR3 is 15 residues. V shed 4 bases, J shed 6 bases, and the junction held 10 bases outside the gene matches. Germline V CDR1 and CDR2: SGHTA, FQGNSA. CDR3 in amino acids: CASSSAGTSKQTQYF. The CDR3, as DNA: TGTGCCAGCAGCTCAGCCGGGACTAGTAAGCAGACCCAGTACTTC.

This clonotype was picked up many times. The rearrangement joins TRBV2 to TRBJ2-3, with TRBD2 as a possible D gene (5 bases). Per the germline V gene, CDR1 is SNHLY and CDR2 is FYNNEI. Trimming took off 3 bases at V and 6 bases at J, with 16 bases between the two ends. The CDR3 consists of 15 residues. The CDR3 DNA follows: TGTGCCAGCAGTGAGAGGGTCAATCACCTTGATACGCAGTATTTT. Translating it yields CASSERVNHLDTQYF.

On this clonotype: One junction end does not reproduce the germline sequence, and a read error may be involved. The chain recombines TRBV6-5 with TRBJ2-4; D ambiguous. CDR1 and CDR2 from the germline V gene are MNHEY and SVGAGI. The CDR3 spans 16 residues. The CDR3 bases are TGTGCCAGCATTTACTCGAAAAAAGTTGGGAAAAACATTCAGTACTTT. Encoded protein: CASIYSKKVGKNIQYF.

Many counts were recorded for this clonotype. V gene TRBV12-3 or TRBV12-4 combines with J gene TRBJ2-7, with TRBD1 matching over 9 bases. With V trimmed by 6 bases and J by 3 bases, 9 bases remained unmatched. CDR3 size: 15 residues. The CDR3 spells CASSRKPGQGYEQYF. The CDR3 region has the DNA TGTGCCAGCAGCCGAAAGCCGGGACAGGGCTACGAGCAGTACTTC.

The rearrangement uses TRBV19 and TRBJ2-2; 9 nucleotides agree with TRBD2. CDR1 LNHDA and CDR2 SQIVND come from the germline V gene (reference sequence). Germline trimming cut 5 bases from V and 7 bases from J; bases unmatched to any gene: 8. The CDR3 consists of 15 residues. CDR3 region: CASSLPGLALGELFF. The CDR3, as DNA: TGTGCCAGTAGTCTTCCGGGACTAGCCCTCGGGGAGCTGTTTTTT.

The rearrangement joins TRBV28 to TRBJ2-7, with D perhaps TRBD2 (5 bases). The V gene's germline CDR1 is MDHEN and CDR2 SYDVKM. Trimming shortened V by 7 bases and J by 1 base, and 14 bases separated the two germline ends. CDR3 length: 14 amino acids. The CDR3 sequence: CASIPLSGSYEQYF. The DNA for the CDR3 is TGTGCCAGCATCCCCCTATCGGGGTCCTACGAGCAGTACTTC.

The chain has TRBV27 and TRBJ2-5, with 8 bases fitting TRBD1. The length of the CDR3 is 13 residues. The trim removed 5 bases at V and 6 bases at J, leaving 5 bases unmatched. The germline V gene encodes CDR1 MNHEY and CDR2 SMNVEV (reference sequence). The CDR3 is CASSRQGRKTQYF. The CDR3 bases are TGTGCCAGCAGTCGACAGGGGAGAAAGACCCAGTACTTC.

The CDR3 coding sequence is TGCGCCAGCAGCCAAGAGTTGGGGATTACAGATACGCAGTATTTT. Protein sequence: CASSQELGITDTQYF. The rearrangement uses TRBV4-3 and TRBJ2-3; D ambiguous. The CDR3 runs to 15 residues. The V and J ends lost 0 bases and 3 bases respectively, with 10 bases between them. Germline lookup yields CDR1 LGHNA and CDR2 YSLEER.

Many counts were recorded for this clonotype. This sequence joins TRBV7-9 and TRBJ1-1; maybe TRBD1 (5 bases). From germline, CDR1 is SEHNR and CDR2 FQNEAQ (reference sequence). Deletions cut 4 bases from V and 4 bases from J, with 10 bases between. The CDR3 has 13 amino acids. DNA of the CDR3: TGTGCCAGCAGCTGGACCGGGGGCACTGAAGCTTTCTTT. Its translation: CASSWTGGTEAFF.

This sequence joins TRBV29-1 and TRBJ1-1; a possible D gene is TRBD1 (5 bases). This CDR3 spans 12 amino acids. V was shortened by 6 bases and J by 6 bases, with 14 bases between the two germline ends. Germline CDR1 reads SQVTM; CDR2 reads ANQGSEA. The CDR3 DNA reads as TGCAGCGTCCACCTGGGGGGGGCTGAAGCTTTCTTT. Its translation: CSVHLGGAEAFF.

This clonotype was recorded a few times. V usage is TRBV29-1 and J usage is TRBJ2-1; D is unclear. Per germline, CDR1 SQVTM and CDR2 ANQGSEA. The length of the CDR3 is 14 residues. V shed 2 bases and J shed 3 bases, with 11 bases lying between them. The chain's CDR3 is CSVEKTANYNEQFF. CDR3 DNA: TGCAGCGTTGAAAAAACAGCGAACTACAATGAGCAGTTCTTC.

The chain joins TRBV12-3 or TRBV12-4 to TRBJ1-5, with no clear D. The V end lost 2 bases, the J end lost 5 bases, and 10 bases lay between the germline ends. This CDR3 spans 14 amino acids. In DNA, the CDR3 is TGTGCCAGCAGTTTAAAAGGGAGTGATCAGCCCCAGCATTTT. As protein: CASSLKGSDQPQHF.

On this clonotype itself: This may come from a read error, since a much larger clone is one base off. As DNA, the CDR3 is TGTGTCAGCAGCTTTTCCGGGGACACTGAAGCTTTCTTT. Protein sequence: CVSSFSGDTEAFF. The chain employs TRBV7-2 and TRBJ1-1; D unresolved. This CDR3 comprises 13 residues. In germline, CDR1 is SGHTA, CDR2 FQGNSA.

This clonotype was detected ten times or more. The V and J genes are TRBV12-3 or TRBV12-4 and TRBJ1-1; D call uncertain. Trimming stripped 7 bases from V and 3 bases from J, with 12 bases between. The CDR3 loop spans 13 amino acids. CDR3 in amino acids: CASTLDTYTEAFF. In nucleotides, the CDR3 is TGTGCCAGCACCCTTGACACCTACACTGAAGCTTTCTTT.

The CDR3 protein is CSASYAGRDEQYF. As DNA, the CDR3 is TGCAGTGCTAGTTATGCGGGGCGGGACGAGCAGTACTTC. The chain couples TRBV20-1 to TRBJ2-7; maybe TRBD2 (6 bases). V gave up 3 bases and J gave up 5 bases, with 14 bases separating them. The CDR3 contains 13 residues. Germline V lookup: CDR1 DFQATT, CDR2 SNEGSKA (reference sequence).

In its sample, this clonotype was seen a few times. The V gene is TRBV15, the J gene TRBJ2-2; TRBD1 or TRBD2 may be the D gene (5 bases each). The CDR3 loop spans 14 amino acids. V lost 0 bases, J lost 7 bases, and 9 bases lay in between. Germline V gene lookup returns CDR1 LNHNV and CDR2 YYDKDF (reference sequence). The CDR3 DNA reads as TGTGCCACCAGCAGAGATAGGGACCGCGGGGAGCTGTTTTTT. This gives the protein CATSRDRDRGELFF.

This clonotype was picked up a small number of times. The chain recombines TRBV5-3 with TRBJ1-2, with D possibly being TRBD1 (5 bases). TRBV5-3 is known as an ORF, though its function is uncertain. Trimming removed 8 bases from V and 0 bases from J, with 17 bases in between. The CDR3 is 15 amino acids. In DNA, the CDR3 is TGTGCCAGCAACGAAGGGGCGGAAACTAACTATGGCTACACCTTC. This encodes CASNEGAETNYGYTF.

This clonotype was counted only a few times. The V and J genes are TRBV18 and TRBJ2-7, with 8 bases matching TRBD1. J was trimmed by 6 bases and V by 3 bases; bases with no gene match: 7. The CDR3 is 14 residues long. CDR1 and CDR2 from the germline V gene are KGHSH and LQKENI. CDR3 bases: TGTGCCAGCTCACCCGGACAGGGTCCCGCCGAGCAGTACTTC. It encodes CASSPGQGPAEQYF.

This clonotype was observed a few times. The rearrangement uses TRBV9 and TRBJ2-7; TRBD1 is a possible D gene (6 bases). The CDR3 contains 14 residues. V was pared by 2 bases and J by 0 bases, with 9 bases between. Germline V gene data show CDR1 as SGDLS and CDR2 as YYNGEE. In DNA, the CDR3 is TGTGCCAGCAGCGTTGGGGACATCTCCTACGAGCAGTACTTC. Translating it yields CASSVGDISYEQYF.

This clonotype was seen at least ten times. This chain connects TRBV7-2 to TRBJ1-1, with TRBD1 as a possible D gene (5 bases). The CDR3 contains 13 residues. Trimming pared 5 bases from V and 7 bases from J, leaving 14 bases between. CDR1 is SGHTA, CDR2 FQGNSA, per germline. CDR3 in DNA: TGTGCCAGCAGCGCTTGGGGGGGAGGTGAAGCTTTCTTT. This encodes CASSAWGGGEAFF.

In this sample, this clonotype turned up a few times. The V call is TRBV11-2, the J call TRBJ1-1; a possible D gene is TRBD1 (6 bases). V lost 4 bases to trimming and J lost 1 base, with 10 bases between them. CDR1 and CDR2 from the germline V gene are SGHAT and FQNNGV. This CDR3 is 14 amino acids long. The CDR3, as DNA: TGTGCCAGCAGCTCAAAACAGGGGAACACTGAAGCTTTCTTT. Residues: CASSSKQGNTEAFF.

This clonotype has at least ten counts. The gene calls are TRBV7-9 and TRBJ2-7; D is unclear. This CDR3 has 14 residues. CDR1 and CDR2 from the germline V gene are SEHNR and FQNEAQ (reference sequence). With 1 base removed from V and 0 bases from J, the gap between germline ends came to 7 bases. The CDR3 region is CASSLGAPSYEQYF. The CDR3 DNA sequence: TGTGCCAGCAGCTTAGGGGCACCCTCCTACGAGCAGTACTTC.

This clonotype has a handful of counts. CDR3 in DNA: TGTGCCAGCAGTACCGCGTCCTTAACCAAAAACATTCAGTACTTC. This encodes CASSTASLTKNIQYF. The chain is built from TRBV28 and TRBJ2-4, with D uncertain. CDR3 size: 15 residues. Per germline, CDR1 MDHEN and CDR2 SYDVKM. V lost 5 bases and J lost 2, with 13 bases in between.

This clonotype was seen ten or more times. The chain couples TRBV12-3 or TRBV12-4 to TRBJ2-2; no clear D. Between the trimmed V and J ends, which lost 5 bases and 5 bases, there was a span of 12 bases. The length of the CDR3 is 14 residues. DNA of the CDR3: TGTGCCAGCAGTGCCGTGGGGTCAACCGGGGAGCTGTTTTTT. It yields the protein CASSAVGSTGELFF.

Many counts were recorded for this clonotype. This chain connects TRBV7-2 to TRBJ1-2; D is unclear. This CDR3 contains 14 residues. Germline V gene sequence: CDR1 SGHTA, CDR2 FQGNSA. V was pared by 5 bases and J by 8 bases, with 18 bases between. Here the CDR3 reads CASSLNPRGLGYTF. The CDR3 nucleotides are TGTGCCAGCAGCCTCAACCCCCGGGGATTGGGCTACACCTTC.